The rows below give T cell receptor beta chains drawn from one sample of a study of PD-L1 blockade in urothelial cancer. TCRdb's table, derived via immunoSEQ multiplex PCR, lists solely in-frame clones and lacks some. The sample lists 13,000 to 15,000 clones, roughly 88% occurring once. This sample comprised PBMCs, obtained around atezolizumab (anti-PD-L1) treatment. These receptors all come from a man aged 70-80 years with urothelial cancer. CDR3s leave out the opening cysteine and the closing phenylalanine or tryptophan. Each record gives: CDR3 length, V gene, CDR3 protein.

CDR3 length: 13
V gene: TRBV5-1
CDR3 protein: ASSLTGTREEKLF

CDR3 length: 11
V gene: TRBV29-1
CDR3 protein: SVRDSYQETQY

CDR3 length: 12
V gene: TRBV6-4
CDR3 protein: ASSEGTANTEAF

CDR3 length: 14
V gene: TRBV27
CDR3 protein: ASSFMFGTGSEKLF

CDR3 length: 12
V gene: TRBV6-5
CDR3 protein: ASNLQGAGSPLH

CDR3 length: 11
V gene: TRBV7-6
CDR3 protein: ASSLESGGRAF

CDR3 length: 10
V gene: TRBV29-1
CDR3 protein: SVGQGTGEQY

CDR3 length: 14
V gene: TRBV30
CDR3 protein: AWSEPPGRGSNGYT

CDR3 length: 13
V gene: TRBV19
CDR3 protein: ASSTPSGTPYGYT

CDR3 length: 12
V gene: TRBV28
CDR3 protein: ASSSTVMNTEAF

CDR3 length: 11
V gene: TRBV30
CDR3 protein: AWSVVSGGGYT

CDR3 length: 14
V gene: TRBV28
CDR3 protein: ASSTFGTPNTGELF

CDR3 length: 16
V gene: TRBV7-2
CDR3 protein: ASSLVRGVTGDNQPQH

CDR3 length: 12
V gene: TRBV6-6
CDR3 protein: ASSYTAGNQPQH

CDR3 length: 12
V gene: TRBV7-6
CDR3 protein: ASSPGRDLYGYT

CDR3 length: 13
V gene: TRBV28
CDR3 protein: ASSLALVPSYEQY

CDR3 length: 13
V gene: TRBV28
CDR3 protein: ASSLGGGRKEKLF

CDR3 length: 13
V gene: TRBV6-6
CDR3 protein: ASSVRADSYYGYT

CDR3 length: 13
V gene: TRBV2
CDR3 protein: ASSGARGLINEQF

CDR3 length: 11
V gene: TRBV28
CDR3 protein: ASMEGGNQPQH

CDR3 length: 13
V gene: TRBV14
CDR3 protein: ASSQWTEYSDTQY

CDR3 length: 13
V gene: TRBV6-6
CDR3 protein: ASSAGGGAYNEQF

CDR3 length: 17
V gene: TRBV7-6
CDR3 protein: ASSPFGERGPATNEKLF

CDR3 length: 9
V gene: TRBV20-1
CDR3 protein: SARAPTEAF

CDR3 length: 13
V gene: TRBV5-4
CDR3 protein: ASSLNTGSGNTIY

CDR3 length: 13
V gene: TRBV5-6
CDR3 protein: ASSLGGDSNQPQH

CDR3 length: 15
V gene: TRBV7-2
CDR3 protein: ASSLGQASGDKNIQY

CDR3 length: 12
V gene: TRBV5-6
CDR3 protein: ASTNAAWAYEQY

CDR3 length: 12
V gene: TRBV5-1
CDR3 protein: ASSGDRANEKLF

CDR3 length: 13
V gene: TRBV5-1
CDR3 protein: ASSPGQAGRSPLH

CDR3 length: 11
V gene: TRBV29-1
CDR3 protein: SVPGEKNTEAF

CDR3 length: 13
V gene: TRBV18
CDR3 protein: ASSPPGRVGNEQF

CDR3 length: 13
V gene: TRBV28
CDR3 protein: ASSFSYSPGGPQH

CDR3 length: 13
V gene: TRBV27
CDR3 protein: ASSLSGLASITQY

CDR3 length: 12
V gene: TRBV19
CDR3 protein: ASTTGGINSPLH

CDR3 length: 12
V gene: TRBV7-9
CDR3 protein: ASSFSGALYEQY

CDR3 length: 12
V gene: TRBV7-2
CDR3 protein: ASSLGGRVETQY

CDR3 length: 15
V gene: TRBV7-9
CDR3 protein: ASGALGGARLSPEAF

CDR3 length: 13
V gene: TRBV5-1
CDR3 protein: ASSSGQGIYYEQY

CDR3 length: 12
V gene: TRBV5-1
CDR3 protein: ASNTGPLNTEAF

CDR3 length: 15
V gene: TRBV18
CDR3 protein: ASSPPIPVQGRTEAF

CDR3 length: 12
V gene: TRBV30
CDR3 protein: AWSLGQGEKPQH

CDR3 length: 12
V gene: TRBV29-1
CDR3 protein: SVASSGARTEAF

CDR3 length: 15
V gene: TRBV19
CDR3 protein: ASSMGATVYSKNIQY

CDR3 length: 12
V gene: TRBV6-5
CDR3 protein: ASSYGGVGQPQH

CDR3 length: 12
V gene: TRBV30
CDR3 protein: AWTSLREARGQF

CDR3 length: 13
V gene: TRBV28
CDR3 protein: ATGDRDAQNTEAF

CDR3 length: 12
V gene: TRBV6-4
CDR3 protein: ASSHRAANSPLH

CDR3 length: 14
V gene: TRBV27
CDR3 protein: ASSLSRGGARDEQF

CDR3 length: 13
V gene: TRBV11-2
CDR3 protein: ASSLGGGTGEKLF

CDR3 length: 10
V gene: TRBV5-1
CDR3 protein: ASFEAHYEQY

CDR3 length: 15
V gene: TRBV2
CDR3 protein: ASSEATGLGITSPLH

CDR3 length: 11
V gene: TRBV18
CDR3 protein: ASSPPVVGGQY

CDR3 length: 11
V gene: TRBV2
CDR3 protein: ASSEVGVDIQY

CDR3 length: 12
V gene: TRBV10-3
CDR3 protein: AILSQGGNYGYT

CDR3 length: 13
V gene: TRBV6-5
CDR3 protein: ASSALGGWLSEQY

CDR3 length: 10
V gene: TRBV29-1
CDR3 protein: SVKAGAYEQY

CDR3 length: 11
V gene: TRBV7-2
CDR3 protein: ASSLGTGARRV

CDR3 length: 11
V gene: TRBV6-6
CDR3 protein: AGDSLKTGELF